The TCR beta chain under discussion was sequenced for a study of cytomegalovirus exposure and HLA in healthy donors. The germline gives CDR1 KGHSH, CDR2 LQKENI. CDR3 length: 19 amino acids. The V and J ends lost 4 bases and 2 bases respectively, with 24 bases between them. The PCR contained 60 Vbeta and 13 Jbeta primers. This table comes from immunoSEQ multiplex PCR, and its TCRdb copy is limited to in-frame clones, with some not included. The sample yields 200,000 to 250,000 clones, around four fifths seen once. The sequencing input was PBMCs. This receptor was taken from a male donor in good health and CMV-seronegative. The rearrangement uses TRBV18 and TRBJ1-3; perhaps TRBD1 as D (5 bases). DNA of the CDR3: TGTGCCAGCTCACTCCGGGGGGTTGAAATCACCAGTCCTGGAAACACCATATATTTT. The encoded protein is CASSLRGVEITSPGNTIYF.